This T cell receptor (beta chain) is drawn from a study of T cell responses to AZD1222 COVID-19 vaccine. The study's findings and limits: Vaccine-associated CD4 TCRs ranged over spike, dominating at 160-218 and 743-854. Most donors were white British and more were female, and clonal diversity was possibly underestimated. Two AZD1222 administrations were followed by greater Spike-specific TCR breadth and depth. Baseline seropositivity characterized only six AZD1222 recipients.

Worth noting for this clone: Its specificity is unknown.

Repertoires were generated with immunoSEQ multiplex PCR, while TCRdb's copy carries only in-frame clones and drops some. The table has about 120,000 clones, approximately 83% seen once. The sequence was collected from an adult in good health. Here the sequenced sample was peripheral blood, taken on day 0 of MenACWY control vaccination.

The CDR3 DNA follows: TGTGCCAGCAGCCTGCCCGGGGCCAGTCATGGCTACACCTTC. It codes for CASSLPGASHGYTF. The chain is built from TRBV7-9 and TRBJ1-2; perhaps TRBD1 as D (5 bases). V was shortened by 5 bases and J by 6 bases, with 16 bases between the two germline ends. The CDR3 runs to 14 residues. Germline V gene data show CDR1 as SEHNR and CDR2 as FQNEAQ (reference sequence). The full variable domain, with the rest looked up from reference TRBV7-9 and TRBJ1-2, is DTGVSQNPRHKITKRGQNVTFRCDPISEHNRLYWYRQTLGQGPEFLTYFQNEAQLEKSRLLSDRFSAERPKGSFSTLEIQRTEQGDSAMYLCASSLPGASHGYTFGSGTRLTVV.